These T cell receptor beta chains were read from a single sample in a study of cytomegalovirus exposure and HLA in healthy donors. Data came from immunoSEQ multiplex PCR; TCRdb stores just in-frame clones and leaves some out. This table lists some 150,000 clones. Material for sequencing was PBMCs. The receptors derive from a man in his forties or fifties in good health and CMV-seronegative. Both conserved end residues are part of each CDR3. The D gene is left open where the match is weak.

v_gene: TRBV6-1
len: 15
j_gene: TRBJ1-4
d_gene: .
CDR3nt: TGTGCCAGCAGTGAAGGGACAGTCGCTAATGAAAAACTGTTTTTT
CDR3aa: CASSEGTVANEKLFF

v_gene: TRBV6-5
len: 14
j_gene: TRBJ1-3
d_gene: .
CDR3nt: TGTGCCAGCAGTCAAGGGGGTTCTGGAAACACCATATATTTT
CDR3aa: CASSQGGSGNTIYF

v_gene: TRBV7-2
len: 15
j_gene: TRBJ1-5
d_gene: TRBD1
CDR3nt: TGTGCCAGCAGCCCTGGGACAGCTAGCAATCAGCCCCAGCATTTT
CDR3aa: CASSPGTASNQPQHF

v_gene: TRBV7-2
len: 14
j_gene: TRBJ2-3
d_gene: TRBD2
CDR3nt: TGTGCCAGCCGGCAGCGGGGGAGCACAGATACGCAGTATTTT
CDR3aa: CASRQRGSTDTQYF

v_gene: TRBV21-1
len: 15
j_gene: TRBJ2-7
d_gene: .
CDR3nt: TGTGCCAGCAGCAAAGAGGGGGCACAGGGGAAAGAGCAGTACTTC
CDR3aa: CASSKEGAQGKEQYF

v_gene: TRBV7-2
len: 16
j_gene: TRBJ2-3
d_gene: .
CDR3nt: TGTGCCAGCAGCTTTCCCGGGACTCCACAGGCCGATACGCAGTATTTT
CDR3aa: CASSFPGTPQADTQYF

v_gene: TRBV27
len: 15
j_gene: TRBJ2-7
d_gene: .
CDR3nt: TGTGCCAGCAGTTTTGGGGCCCACAACCTCCGGGAGCAGTACTTC
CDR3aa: CASSFGAHNLREQYF

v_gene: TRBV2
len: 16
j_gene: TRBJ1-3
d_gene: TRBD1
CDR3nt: TGTGCCAGCAGTGTAGGGACAGGAGGTTTTGGAAACACCATATATTTT
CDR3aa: CASSVGTGGFGNTIYF

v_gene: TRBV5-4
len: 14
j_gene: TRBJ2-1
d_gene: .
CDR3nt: TGTGCCAGCAGCCCGGATCAGGGAAGTAATGAGCAGTTCTTC
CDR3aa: CASSPDQGSNEQFF

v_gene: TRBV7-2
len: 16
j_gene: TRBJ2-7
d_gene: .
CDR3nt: TGTGCCAGCAGCTTACTAGTGGGACATATCTCCTACGAGCAGTACTTC
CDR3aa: CASSLLVGHISYEQYF

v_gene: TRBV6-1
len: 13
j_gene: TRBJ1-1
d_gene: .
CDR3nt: TGTGCCAGCAGACAGGCAATGGACACTGAAGCTTTCTTT
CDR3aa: CASRQAMDTEAFF

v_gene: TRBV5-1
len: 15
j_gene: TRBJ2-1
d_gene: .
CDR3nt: TGCGCCAGCAGCTTGGTCTCCGCGACCTACAATGAGCAGTTCTTC
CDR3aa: CASSLVSATYNEQFF

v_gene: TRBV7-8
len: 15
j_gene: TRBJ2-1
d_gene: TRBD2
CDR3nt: TGTGCCAGCAGAATCGGGGGGGCCCCCTACAATGAGCAGTTCTTC
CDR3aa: CASRIGGAPYNEQFF

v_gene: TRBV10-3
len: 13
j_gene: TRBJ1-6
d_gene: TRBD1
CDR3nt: TGTGCCTTCTCGCCGGACAGGGGATCACCCCTCCACTTT
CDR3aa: CAFSPDRGSPLHF

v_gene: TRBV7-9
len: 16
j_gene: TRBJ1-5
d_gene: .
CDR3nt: TGTGCCAGCAGCTTAGGGGGGGAGACGGACGATCAGCCCCAGCATTTT
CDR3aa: CASSLGGETDDQPQHF

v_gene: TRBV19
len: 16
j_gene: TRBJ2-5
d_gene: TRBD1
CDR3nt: TGTGCCAGTAGTATGGGGGACAGGGTCGCCCAAGAGACCCAGTACTTC
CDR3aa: CASSMGDRVAQETQYF

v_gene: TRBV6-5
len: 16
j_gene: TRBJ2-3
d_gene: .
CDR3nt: TGTGCCAGCAGTTACTCGTACACAGACAGCACAGATACGCAGTATTTT
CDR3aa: CASSYSYTDSTDTQYF

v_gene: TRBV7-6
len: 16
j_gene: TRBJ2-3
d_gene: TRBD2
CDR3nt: TGTGCCAGCAGCGCTGGACTAAGCGGGGGAGGAGATACGCAGTATTTT
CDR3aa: CASSAGLSGGGDTQYF

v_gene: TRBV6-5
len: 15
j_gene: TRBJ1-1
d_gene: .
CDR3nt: TGTGCCAGCAGTTACTCGAGCAGGGGAGGGACTGAAGCTTTCTTT
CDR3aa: CASSYSSRGGTEAFF